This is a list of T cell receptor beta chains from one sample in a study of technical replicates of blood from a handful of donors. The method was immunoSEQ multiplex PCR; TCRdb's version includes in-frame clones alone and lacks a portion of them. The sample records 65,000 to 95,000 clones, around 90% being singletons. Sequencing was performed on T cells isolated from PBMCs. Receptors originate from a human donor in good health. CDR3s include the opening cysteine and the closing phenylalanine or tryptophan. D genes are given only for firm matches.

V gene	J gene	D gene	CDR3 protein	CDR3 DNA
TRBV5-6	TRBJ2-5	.	CASSLQSPLGYQETQYF	TGTGCCAGCAGCTTGCAGTCCCCTCTGGGCTACCAAGAGACCCAGTACTTC
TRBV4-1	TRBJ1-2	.	CASSQALGRGGYTF	TGCGCCAGCAGCCAAGCCTTGGGCAGGGGTGGCTACACCTTC
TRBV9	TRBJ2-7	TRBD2	CASSVTASGSPLSEQYF	TGTGCCAGCAGCGTAACGGCTAGCGGGAGTCCTTTGAGCGAGCAGTACTTC
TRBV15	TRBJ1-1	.	CATSRDRGPGTEAFF	TGTGCCACCAGCAGAGACAGGGGCCCTGGCACTGAAGCTTTCTTT
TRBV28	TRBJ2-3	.	CASSLGGASTDTQYF	TGTGCCAGCAGTTTAGGCGGGGCAAGCACAGATACGCAGTATTTT
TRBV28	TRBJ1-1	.	CASSGGASGTEAFF	TGTGCCAGCAGCGGGGGGGCGTCGGGCACTGAAGCTTTCTTT
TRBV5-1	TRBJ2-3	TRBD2	CASSPSGGLDTQYF	TGCGCCAGCAGCCCCAGCGGGGGTCTCGATACGCAGTATTTT
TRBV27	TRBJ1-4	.	CASSLKAGRGEKLFF	TGTGCCAGCAGTTTAAAGGCAGGAAGGGGTGAAAAACTGTTTTTT
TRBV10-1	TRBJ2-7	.	CARGRRQFSYEQYF	TGCGCCAGGGGAAGGAGGCAGTTTAGCTACGAGCAGTACTTC
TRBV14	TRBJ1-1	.	CASSQGSRQEAFF	TGTGCCAGCAGCCAAGGATCGAGGCAGGAAGCTTTCTTT
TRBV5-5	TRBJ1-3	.	CASSWRGRDSGNTIYF	TGTGCCAGCAGCTGGAGGGGAAGGGACTCTGGAAACACCATATATTTT
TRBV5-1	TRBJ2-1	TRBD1	CASQLATGGAYNEQFF	TGCGCCAGCCAGCTCGCTACAGGGGGCGCCTACAATGAGCAGTTCTTC
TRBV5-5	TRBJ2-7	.	CASSIYSSSYEQYF	TGTGCCAGCAGCATTTACTCTAGCTCCTACGAGCAGTACTTC
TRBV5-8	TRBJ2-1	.	CASSLRGFSSEQFF	TGTGCCAGCAGCTTACGAGGGTTCAGCAGTGAGCAGTTCTTC